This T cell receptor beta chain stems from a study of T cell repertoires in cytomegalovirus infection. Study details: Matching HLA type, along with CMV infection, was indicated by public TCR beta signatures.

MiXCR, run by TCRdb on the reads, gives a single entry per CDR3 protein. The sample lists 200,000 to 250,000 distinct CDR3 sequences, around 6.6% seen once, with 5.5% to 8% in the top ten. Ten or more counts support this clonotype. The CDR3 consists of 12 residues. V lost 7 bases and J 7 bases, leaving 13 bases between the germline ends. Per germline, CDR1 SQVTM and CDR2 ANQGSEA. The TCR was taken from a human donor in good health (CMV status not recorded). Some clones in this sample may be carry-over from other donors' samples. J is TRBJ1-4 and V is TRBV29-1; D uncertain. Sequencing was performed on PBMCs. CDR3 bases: TGCAGCGCTATGGACGGAGTTGAAAAACTGTTTTTT. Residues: CSAMDGVEKLFF.